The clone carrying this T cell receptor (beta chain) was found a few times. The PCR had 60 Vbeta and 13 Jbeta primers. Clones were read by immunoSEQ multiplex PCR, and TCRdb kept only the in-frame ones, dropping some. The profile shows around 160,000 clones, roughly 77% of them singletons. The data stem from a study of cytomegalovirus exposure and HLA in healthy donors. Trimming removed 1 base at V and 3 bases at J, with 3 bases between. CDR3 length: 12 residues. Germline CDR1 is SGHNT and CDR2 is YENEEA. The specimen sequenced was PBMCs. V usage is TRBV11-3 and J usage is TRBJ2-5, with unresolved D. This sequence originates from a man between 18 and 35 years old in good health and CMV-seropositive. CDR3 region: CASSLVEETQYF. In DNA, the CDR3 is TGTGCCAGCAGCTTAGTAGAAGAGACCCAGTACTTC.